The 27 T cell receptor beta chains below were found in one sample sequenced in a study of T cell changes during pregnancy in multiple sclerosis. Method: immunoSEQ multiplex PCR; TCRdb's copy keeps in-frame clones and lacks some. Of some 120,000 clones in the sample, roughly 96% were seen once. This specimen consisted of peripheral blood, obtained after pregnancy. These receptors were taken from a female donor with multiple sclerosis, enrolled in a pregnancy study.

The chain employs TRBV19 and TRBJ2-1; tentative D call: TRBD2 (6 bases). Germline V gene lookup returns CDR1 LNHDA and CDR2 SQIVND (reference sequence). With 1 base removed from V and 6 bases from J, the gap between germline ends came to 7 bases. This CDR3 spans 13 amino acids. The CDR3 DNA sequence: TGTGCCAGTAGTATAGTTAGCGGCAATGAGCAGTTCTTC. Its translation is CASSIVSGNEQFF.

The rearrangement joins TRBV5-4 to TRBJ2-2; D call uncertain. Germline V gives CDR1 SGHNT, CDR2 YYREEE (reference sequence). The V gene lost 2 bases and the J gene lost 6 bases, with 5 bases spanning the gap. This CDR3 is built from 12 residues. The CDR3 region is CASSFYPGELFF. DNA for the CDR3: TGTGCCAGCAGCTTCTACCCCGGGGAGCTGTTTTTT.

The rearrangement links TRBV5-4 to TRBJ2-1, with D perhaps matching TRBD2 (6 bases). Per germline, CDR1 SGHNT and CDR2 YYREEE (reference sequence). V lost 5 bases, J lost 7 bases, and 13 bases lay in between. The CDR3 runs 13 residues. CDR3 in amino acids: CASSFRRGNEQFF. DNA of the CDR3: TGTGCCAGCAGTTTTAGGAGGGGAAATGAGCAGTTCTTC.

The chain couples TRBV14 to TRBJ2-1; D gene ambiguous. Germline V CDR1 and CDR2: SGHDN, FVKESK. CDR3 length equals 13 residues. Trimming left V 1 base short and J 7 bases short, with 8 bases between. The CDR3 bases are TGTGCCAGCAGCCAAGTGGCCGGGAATGAGCAGTTCTTC. Amino acids: CASSQVAGNEQFF.

The count of this clone is one. The V gene is TRBV9, the J gene TRBJ2-1, with no clear D. Trimming removed 3 bases at V and 9 bases at J, with 10 bases between. There are 12 residues in the CDR3. Per germline, CDR1 SGDLS and CDR2 YYNGEE. The CDR3 protein is CASSALGSEQFF. The CDR3 nucleotides read TGTGCCAGCAGCGCACTGGGCAGTGAGCAGTTCTTC.

The chain is built from TRBV7-9 and TRBJ1-3; D unclear. Germline CDR1 reads SEHNR; CDR2 reads FQNEAQ (reference sequence). This CDR3 region has 14 residues. Deletions cut 1 base from V and 4 bases from J, with 8 bases between. CDR3 sequence reads: CASSLGGSGNTIYF. For the CDR3, the DNA is TGTGCCAGCAGCTTAGGAGGGTCAGGAAACACCATATATTTT.

The chain couples TRBV4-1 to TRBJ1-2, with D perhaps matching TRBD1 (6 bases). Deletions cut 2 bases from V and 3 bases from J, with 16 bases between. CDR3 size: 16 residues. Germline V gene data show CDR1 as MGHRA and CDR2 as YSYEKL. This CDR3 reads CASSQTSGTNYYGYTF. The CDR3 coding sequence is TGCGCCAGCAGCCAAACATCCGGGACAAACTACTATGGCTACACCTTC.

This chain links TRBV6-1 with TRBJ2-1; D is perhaps TRBD2 (6 bases). CDR3 length: 13 residues. The ends were cut back, 6 bases at V and 7 bases at J, with 13 bases in the middle. Germline V gene data show CDR1 as MNHNS and CDR2 as SASEGT. The DNA for the CDR3 is TGTGCCAGCAGATCAGGGACTGGGAATGAGCAGTTCTTC. This encodes CASRSGTGNEQFF.

This CDR3 reads CASRGLTYEQYF. CDR3 coding DNA: TGTGCCAGCCGCGGGTTAACCTACGAGCAGTACTTC. The chain combines TRBV27 with TRBJ2-7, with D possibly TRBD2 on 5 matching bases. The CDR3 sequence is 12 residues long. V was trimmed by 8 bases and J by 2 bases, leaving 10 bases between them. CDR1 is MNHEY and CDR2 is SMNVEV in the germline V gene (reference sequence).

The gene calls are TRBV9 and TRBJ2-7, with TRBD2 matching over 10 bases. Germline V lookup: CDR1 SGDLS, CDR2 YYNGEE. The CDR3 length is 18 residues. After removal of 2 bases from V and 2 bases from J, the junction contained 13 bases not matched to a gene. As DNA, the CDR3 is TGTGCCAGCAGCGTTACCCCGGGACTAGCGTCTCCTCCCTACGAGCAGTACTTC. Its protein is CASSVTPGLASPPYEQYF.

V and J are TRBV6-4 and TRBJ2-7; 9 nucleotides match TRBD1. The trim removed 6 bases at V and 5 bases at J, leaving 5 bases unmatched. Germline CDR1 reads MRHNA; CDR2 reads SNTAGT. This CDR3 region has 13 residues. CDR3 residues: CASSDGQGHEQYF. CDR3 DNA sequence: TGTGCCAGCAGCGACGGACAGGGGCACGAGCAGTACTTC.

The CDR3 sequence is CASSLVTGHSGANVLTF. CDR3 DNA: TGTGCCAGCAGCTTGGTTACAGGGCACTCTGGGGCCAACGTCCTGACTTTC. This chain connects TRBV5-6 to TRBJ2-6; possible D gene TRBD1, 6 bases. CDR3 length equals 17 residues. CDR1 and CDR2 (germline): SGHDT, YYEEEE. With 0 bases removed from V and 0 bases from J, the gap between germline ends came to 10 bases.

This chain links TRBV4-2 with TRBJ2-7, with no clear D. This CDR3 spans 15 amino acids. Germline values: CDR1 LGHNA, CDR2 YNFKEQ. Deletions cut 1 base from V and 4 bases from J, with 14 bases between. The CDR3: CASSQGEASLYEQYF. The CDR3 DNA sequence: TGTGCCAGCAGCCAAGGCGAGGCTTCCTTGTACGAGCAGTACTTC.

Concerning this clone: Other DNA sequences of this sample code for an identical CDR3. The chain employs TRBV15 and TRBJ2-2; 7 bases match TRBD2. CDR1 is LNHNV, CDR2 YYDKDF, per germline (reference sequence). The CDR3 covers 14 residues. Trimming cost V 5 bases and J 4 bases; bases outside gene matches: 4. The CDR3, as DNA: TGTGCCACCAGCCGGGGAGGGTTCACCGGGGAGCTGTTTTTT. Its translation: CATSRGGFTGELFF.

The J gene is TRBJ1-1, the V gene TRBV10-3; D may be TRBD1 (5 bases). V lost 8 bases and J 1 base, leaving 14 bases between the germline ends. The CDR3 totals 14 residues. Germline CDR1 is ENHRY and CDR2 is SYGVKD. CDR3 DNA: TGTGCCATCGGCCGCCCCGGGGGGAACACTGAAGCTTTCTTT. This sequence encodes CAIGRPGGNTEAFF.

The V call is TRBV6-1, the J call TRBJ1-5; D is uncertain. V was trimmed by 7 bases and J by 0 bases, leaving 7 bases between them. Per germline, CDR1 MNHNS and CDR2 SASEGT. CDR3 size: 13 residues. CDR3 DNA: TGTGCCAGCAAGGCGGGTAGCAATCAGCCCCAGCATTTT. It is translated as CASKAGSNQPQHF.

The chain is built from TRBV11-3 and TRBJ2-7; D is possibly TRBD1 (6 bases). Germline assignment: CDR1 SGHNT and CDR2 YENEEA. Deletions cut 3 bases from V and 3 bases from J, with 15 bases between. There are 15 residues in the CDR3. The CDR3 protein is CASSLGAGADYEQYF. The CDR3 bases are TGTGCCAGCAGCTTGGGGGCCGGGGCCGACTACGAGCAGTACTTC. The full variable domain, rest sourced from reference TRBV11-3 and TRBJ2-7, is EAGVVQSPRYKIIEKKQPVAFWCNPISGHNTLYWYLQNLGQGPELLIRYENEEAVDDSQLPKDRFSAERLKGVDSTLKIQPAELGDSAVYLCASSLGAGADYEQYFGPGTRLTVT.

This clone has ten or more counts. The chain has TRBV30 and TRBJ1-5, with TRBD1 as a possible D gene (6 bases). CDR1 is GTSNPN, CDR2 SVGIG, per germline (reference sequence). Trimming stripped 2 bases from V and 11 bases from J, with 16 bases between. The CDR3 is made up of 13 amino acids. The CDR3 sequence is CAWSRDTREAQHF. Written as DNA, the CDR3 is TGTGCCTGGAGTAGGGACACACGGGAGGCCCAGCATTTT. Full variable domain (outside the CDR3, taken from reference TRBV30 and TRBJ1-5): SQTIHQWPATLVQPVGSPLSLECTVEGTSNPNLYWYRQAAGRGLQLLFYSVGIGQISSEVPQNLSASRPQDRQFILSSKKLLLSDSGFYLCAWSRDTREAQHFGDGTRLSIL.

The V call is TRBV4-1, the J call TRBJ2-4; D gene uncertain. This CDR3 has 14 amino acids. Trimming pared 4 bases from V and 4 bases from J, leaving 11 bases between. Germline V gene lookup returns CDR1 MGHRA and CDR2 YSYEKL. The CDR3 DNA follows: TGCGCCAGCAGCCCAATCGGAGTGAAAAACATTCAGTACTTC. Its protein product is CASSPIGVKNIQYF.

The chain combines TRBV10-3 with TRBJ1-2; possibly TRBD1 for D (6 bases). The CDR3 is 16 amino acids. The germline gives CDR1 ENHRY, CDR2 SYGVKD. The V end was cut by 0 bases, the J end by 5 bases, with 16 bases between. This chain's CDR3 is CAISESRVGQPYGYTF. CDR3 nucleotide sequence: TGTGCCATCAGTGAGTCGAGGGTTGGACAGCCGTATGGCTACACCTTC.

In DNA form, the CDR3 reads TGTGCCAGCCGGACGGAGGGGAGCAATCAGCCCCAGCATTTT. Amino acid sequence: CASRTEGSNQPQHF. J is TRBJ1-5 and V is TRBV2; tentative D call: TRBD1 (5 bases). In germline, CDR1 is SNHLY, CDR2 FYNNEI. Trimming removed 8 bases at V and 1 base at J, with 12 bases between. The CDR3 spans 14 residues.

The V gene is TRBV15, the J gene TRBJ2-7; 8 bases fit TRBD1. Germline lookup yields CDR1 LNHNV and CDR2 YYDKDF (reference sequence). This CDR3 region has 17 residues. V was pared by 0 bases and J by 2 bases, with 9 bases of the junction left unmatched. The CDR3 loop is CATSRDPRTGRPYEQYF. The CDR3 region has the DNA TGTGCCACCAGCAGAGATCCCCGGACAGGGCGTCCCTACGAGCAGTACTTC.

The chain combines TRBV11-3 with TRBJ2-3; 10 bases line up with TRBD2. The CDR3 loop spans 15 amino acids. In germline, CDR1 is SGHNT, CDR2 YENEEA. The trim removed 5 bases at V and 4 bases at J, leaving 6 bases unmatched. The CDR3 is CASSQGLAGADTQYF. The CDR3 nucleotides read TGTGCCAGCAGCCAAGGCCTAGCGGGAGCAGATACGCAGTATTTT.

The chain joins TRBV25-1 to TRBJ1-5; tentatively, D is TRBD1 (6 bases). V was clipped by 4 bases and J by 11 bases, with 15 bases between them. Looked up from germline, CDR1 is MGHDK and CDR2 is SYGVNS. The CDR3 sequence is 13 residues long. The CDR3 loop reads CASSAGDTLAQHF. In DNA, the CDR3 is TGTGCCAGCAGTGCCGGGGACACACTGGCCCAGCATTTT.

J is TRBJ2-7 and V is TRBV7-2; D unresolved. Deletions cut 3 bases from V and 4 bases from J, with 22 bases between. CDR1 and CDR2 (germline): SGHTA, FQGNSA. CDR3 length: 17 residues. The CDR3 DNA reads as TGTGCCAGCAGCTTTTTAAACTCGCGCGTGACAACTTACGAGCAGTACTTC. It specifies CASSFLNSRVTTYEQYF.

V is TRBV6-5 and J is TRBJ2-7; weak D call: TRBD1 (5 bases). Germline CDR1 and CDR2: MNHEY and SVGAGI. Trimming pared 6 bases from V and 3 bases from J, leaving 9 bases between. This CDR3 spans 12 amino acids. The CDR3 region has the DNA TGTGCCAGCAGCACAGGCCTCTACGAGCAGTACTTC. Its protein is CASSTGLYEQYF.

The chain joins TRBV29-1 to TRBJ2-3; 7 bases fit TRBD1. Germline trimming cut 3 bases from V and 1 base from J; bases unmatched to any gene: 4. Germline CDR1 reads SQVTM; CDR2 reads ANQGSEA. This CDR3 has 14 residues. CDR3: CSVEPGGGTDTQYF. In DNA form, the CDR3 reads TGCAGCGTTGAGCCAGGGGGTGGCACAGATACGCAGTATTTT.